A single sample is the source of the 29 T cell receptor beta chains below, sequenced in a study of cytomegalovirus exposure and HLA in healthy donors. The method was immunoSEQ multiplex PCR; TCRdb's version includes in-frame clones alone and lacks a portion of them. The data show 180,000 or so clones, around nine tenths seen once. Sequences were obtained from PBMCs. All receptors come from a young man in good health and CMV-seropositive.

The chain carries TRBV7-2 and TRBJ2-2; 9 bases fit TRBD1. Unmatched junction bases numbered 11, after V lost 8 bases and J lost 4 bases. This CDR3 is 16 amino acids long. CDR1 SGHTA and CDR2 FQGNSA come from the germline V gene. In DNA form, the CDR3 reads TGTGCCAGCTCCTTAAGACAGGGGGTAATCACCGGGGAGCTGTTTTTT. Protein: CASSLRQGVITGELFF. The full variable domain, in which reference TRBV7-2 and TRBJ2-2 provide the parts outside the CDR3, is GAGVSQSPSNKVTEKGKDVELRCDPISGHTALYWYRQSLGQGLEFLIYFQGNSAPDKSGLPSDRFSAERTGGSVSTLTIQRTQQEDSAVYLCASSLRQGVITGELFFGEGSRLTVL.

This clone was observed once. CDR3 sequence (DNA): TGTGCCACCAGCGGAAGGACTAGCGGGAGTAATGAGCAGTTCTTC. Amino acids: CATSGRTSGSNEQFF. This chain connects TRBV15 to TRBJ2-1, with 13 bases matching TRBD2. This CDR3 is 15 amino acids long. Per the germline V gene, CDR1 is LNHNV and CDR2 is YYDKDF (reference sequence). The trim removed 5 bases at V and 7 bases at J, leaving 5 bases unmatched.

This sequence joins TRBV2 and TRBJ2-7; D unresolved. The ends were cut back, 4 bases at V and 7 bases at J, with 14 bases in the middle. Germline CDR1 and CDR2: SNHLY and FYNNEI. The CDR3 length is 13 residues. The CDR3 is CASSAGPVGEQYF. In DNA form, the CDR3 reads TGTGCCAGCAGTGCAGGCCCAGTAGGTGAGCAGTACTTC.

This clone was detected once. The rearrangement joins TRBV6-1 to TRBJ1-4; no definite D call. The CDR3 extends over 14 amino acids. Germline V gene sequence: CDR1 MNHNS, CDR2 SASEGT. The germline V and J ends were trimmed by 8 bases and 5 bases, with 15 bases remaining between them. The CDR3 reads CASLGGEVNEKLFF. As DNA, the CDR3 is TGTGCCAGCCTGGGCGGGGAGGTAAATGAAAAACTGTTTTTT.

This clone was recorded a few times. The V gene is TRBV11-3, the J gene TRBJ2-1; 10 bases agree with TRBD2. CDR1 is SGHNT and CDR2 is YENEEA in the germline V gene. The V gene end was trimmed by 1 base and the J gene end by 1 base; junction bases not matched to a gene: 13. The CDR3 is made up of 20 amino acids. The CDR3 nucleotides are TGTGCCAGCAGCTTAGGGGGAATTTGGCTAGCGGGGGTGTCCTACAATGAGCAGTTCTTC. This encodes CASSLGGIWLAGVSYNEQFF.

The chain joins TRBV19 to TRBJ2-3, with D perhaps TRBD2 (5 bases). Trimming cost V 6 bases and J 2 bases, with 12 bases left between them. The CDR3 consists of 14 residues. Germline assignment: CDR1 LNHDA and CDR2 SQIVND (reference sequence). The CDR3 coding sequence is TGTGCCAGTAGCGTCCAGCGGTTCACAGATACGCAGTATTTT. It translates to CASSVQRFTDTQYF.

The chain recombines TRBV5-4 with TRBJ2-7; D perhaps matches TRBD1 (6 bases). V dropped 5 bases and J dropped 5 bases, with 14 bases sitting between them. The germline gives CDR1 SGHNT, CDR2 YYREEE (reference sequence). The length of the CDR3 is 13 residues. CDR3 nucleotide sequence: TGTGCCAGCAGACCGACAGGAAGGGACGAGCAGTACTTC. Its translation: CASRPTGRDEQYF.

This sequence joins TRBV7-6 and TRBJ2-2, with D possibly being TRBD2 (7 bases). The CDR3 covers 16 residues. Trimming stripped 3 bases from V and 2 bases from J, with 13 bases between. Germline V gene sequence: CDR1 SGHVS, CDR2 FNYEAQ. The CDR3 loop is CASSLVGGANTGELFF. In nucleotides, the CDR3 is TGTGCCAGCAGCTTGGTAGGGGGGGCCAACACCGGGGAGCTGTTTTTT.

The chain carries TRBV7-3 and TRBJ2-5, with 8 bases lining up with TRBD2. V trimming: 0 bases; J trimming: 5 bases; junction bases outside the gene matches: 2. Germline V gene sequence: CDR1 SGHTA, CDR2 FQGTGA. The CDR3 length is 14 residues. CDR3 protein: CASSLTGRAETQYF. CDR3 nucleotide sequence: TGTGCCAGCAGCTTAACCGGGAGGGCTGAGACCCAGTACTTC.

The chain employs TRBV11-2 and TRBJ2-3, with TRBD2 matching over 10 bases. V trimming: 2 bases; J trimming: 1 base; junction bases outside the gene matches: 0. From germline, CDR1 is SGHAT and CDR2 FQNNGV. The CDR3 is 15 residues long. In nucleotides, the CDR3 is TGTGCCAGCAGCTTACTAGCGGGGGGCACAGATACGCAGTATTTT. Translated: CASSLLAGGTDTQYF.

V gene TRBV7-6 combines with J gene TRBJ1-1; D possibly corresponds to TRBD1 (6 bases). This CDR3 has 14 amino acids. V dropped 1 base and J dropped 4 bases, with 10 bases sitting between them. Germline loops: CDR1 SGHVS, CDR2 FNYEAQ. The CDR3 coding sequence is TGTGCCAGCAGCTTAGGGGGGGGCACCACTGAAGCTTTCTTT. Its translation is CASSLGGGTTEAFF.

This clone was recorded only once. V is TRBV6-9 and J is TRBJ1-1, with unresolved D. CDR1 is MNHGY, CDR2 SVAAGI, per germline. The CDR3 length is 10 residues. Trimming shortened V by 5 bases and J by 6 bases, and 4 bases separated the two germline ends. The CDR3 DNA reads TGTGCCAGCAGTCCTGCTGAAGCTTTCTTT. Translated: CASSPAEAFF.

The chain is built from TRBV9 and TRBJ1-6, with 9 nucleotides matching TRBD1. This CDR3 is 19 amino acids long. From germline, CDR1 is SGDLS and CDR2 YYNGEE. V shed 4 bases, J shed 5 bases, and the junction held 16 bases outside the gene matches. CDR3 bases: TGTGCCAGCAGCCAAGCACAGGGGGCCACTTTTTTGAATAATTCACCCCTCCACTTT. Protein: CASSQAQGATFLNNSPLHF. The full variable domain, its missing parts supplied by reference TRBV9 and TRBJ1-6, is DSGVTQTPKHLITATGQRVTLRCSPRSGDLSVYWYQQSLDQGLQFLIQYYNGEERAKGNILERFSAQQFPDLHSELNLSSLELGDSALYFCASSQAQGATFLNNSPLHFGNGTRLTVT.

The rearrangement links TRBV9 to TRBJ2-5; D is possibly TRBD2 (7 bases). This CDR3 contains 14 residues. Germline loops: CDR1 SGDLS, CDR2 YYNGEE. Trimming shortened V by 3 bases and J by 3 bases, and 12 bases separated the two germline ends. The CDR3: CASSGGRGEETQYF. The DNA of the CDR3 is TGTGCCAGCAGCGGAGGGAGGGGGGAAGAGACCCAGTACTTC.

The chain recombines TRBV7-9 with TRBJ2-1, with 9 bases that match TRBD1. The CDR3 extends over 16 amino acids. V lost 4 bases and J lost 15; bases outside the gene matches: 19. CDR1 and CDR2 from the germline V gene are SEHNR and FQNEAQ (reference sequence). The DNA of the CDR3 is TGTGCCAGCAGCTCAAACCGGGGGACAGGGAGCCCCACCTTGTTCTTC. Its protein is CASSSNRGTGSPTLFF.

The chain carries TRBV7-9 and TRBJ2-7, with TRBD2 identical over 11 bases. Unmatched junction bases numbered 7, after V lost 5 bases and J lost 4 bases. This CDR3 is 15 amino acids long. CDR1 SEHNR and CDR2 FQNEAQ come from the germline V gene (reference sequence). CDR3 DNA sequence: TGTGCCAGCAGCGATACTAGCGGGAGTATGTACGAGCAGTACTTC. Translation gives CASSDTSGSMYEQYF.

This clone appeared a single time. The CDR3, as DNA: TGTGCCAGTAGTCCAGGACAGGGGGCGCGCGAGCAGTACTTC. This translates into CASSPGQGAREQYF. The chain couples TRBV19 to TRBJ2-7; TRBD1 matches at 11 bases. CDR3 length: 14 amino acids. CDR1 is LNHDA, CDR2 SQIVND, per germline (reference sequence). Unmatched junction bases numbered 6, after V lost 5 bases and J lost 6 bases.

The J gene is TRBJ1-1, the V gene TRBV13; no definite D call. The CDR3 runs 13 residues. V was shortened by 4 bases and J by 0 bases, with 6 bases between the two germline ends. Germline V gene sequence: CDR1 PRHDT, CDR2 FYEKMQ (reference sequence). The CDR3 sequence: CASSSQMNTEAFF. CDR3 nucleotides: TGTGCCAGCAGCTCTCAGATGAACACTGAAGCTTTCTTT. The full variable domain, rest sourced from reference TRBV13 and TRBJ1-1, is AAGVIQSPRHLIKEKRETATLKCYPIPRHDTVYWYQQGPGQDPQFLISFYEKMQSDKGSIPDRFSAQQFSDYHSELNMSSLELGDSALYFCASSSQMNTEAFFGQGTRLTVV.

V and J are TRBV9 and TRBJ1-2; D may be TRBD1 (6 bases). The CDR3 sequence is 14 residues long. Per the germline V gene, CDR1 is SGDLS and CDR2 is YYNGEE. V dropped 1 base and J dropped 6 bases, with 13 bases sitting between them. The CDR3 sequence is CASSVTRQAHGYTF. The CDR3 coding sequence is TGTGCCAGCAGCGTAACAAGACAGGCTCATGGCTACACCTTC.

The V gene is TRBV6-4, the J gene TRBJ2-6; D might be TRBD1 (6 bases). This CDR3 spans 15 amino acids. Germline-derived CDR1 and CDR2 are MRHNA and SNTAGT. Between the trimmed V and J ends, which lost 3 bases and 1 base, there was a span of 7 bases. CDR3 nucleotides: TGTGCCAGCAGTGAAGGGGGATCTGGGGCCAACGTCCTGACTTTC. Residues: CASSEGGSGANVLTF.

This clone was detected once. V and J are TRBV29-1 and TRBJ1-2; weak D call: TRBD1 (5 bases). The CDR3 runs to 15 residues. V was cut by 4 bases and J by 4 bases, with 19 bases left in between. CDR1 and CDR2 from the germline V gene are SQVTM and ANQGSEA. CDR3 region: CSVGMARQNLYGYTF. CDR3 DNA sequence: TGCAGCGTTGGGATGGCCAGACAGAACCTCTATGGCTACACCTTC.

Only a few counts were recorded for this clone. The CDR3 here is CASSYGGTYYEQYF. DNA for the CDR3: TGTGCCAGCAGTTATGGCGGGACCTATTACGAGCAGTACTTC. This chain uses TRBV6-5 with TRBJ2-7; D possibly corresponds to TRBD2 (6 bases). V was trimmed by 3 bases and J by 4 bases, leaving 13 bases between them. The length of the CDR3 is 14 residues. The germline V gene has CDR1 MNHEY and CDR2 SVGAGI.

The J gene is TRBJ2-7, the V gene TRBV6-4; D unclear. CDR3 size: 17 residues. From germline, CDR1 is MRHNA and CDR2 SNTAGT. V lost 4 bases, J lost 2 bases, and 21 bases lay in between. Written as DNA, the CDR3 is TGTGCCAGCAGTGGCCGATTTGGGATAAGTAATCCCTACGAGCAGTACTTC. This encodes CASSGRFGISNPYEQYF.

The genes are TRBV29-1 and TRBJ1-4; D is unclear. The CDR3 length is 14 residues. V was pared by 5 bases and J by 0 bases, with 10 bases between. Per germline, CDR1 SQVTM and CDR2 ANQGSEA. Written as DNA, the CDR3 is TGCAGCGTTTCGAAAAGTTCAACTAATGAAAAACTGTTTTTT. Its protein is CSVSKSSTNEKLFF.

CDR3 sequence reads: CASSLSPGTLHEKLFF. The DNA for the CDR3 is TGTGCCAGCAGTTTATCCCCCGGGACACTTCATGAAAAACTGTTTTTT. The rearrangement joins TRBV27 to TRBJ1-4; D is possibly TRBD1 (6 bases). The germline V gene encodes CDR1 MNHEY and CDR2 SMNVEV (reference sequence). The CDR3 runs 16 residues. Trimming removed 0 bases from V and 6 bases from J, with 14 bases in between.

The chain employs TRBV27 and TRBJ1-4; TRBD1 matches at 9 bases. The J segment lost 5 bases and the V segment lost 2 bases, leaving 6 bases of the junction unmatched. Germline values: CDR1 MNHEY, CDR2 SMNVEV (reference sequence). This CDR3 has 16 amino acids. This CDR3 is CASSLNSGQGNEKLFF. CDR3 in DNA: TGTGCCAGCAGTTTAAATTCCGGACAGGGGAATGAAAAACTGTTTTTT.

The V gene is TRBV14, the J gene TRBJ2-3; a possible D gene is TRBD2 (6 bases). Germline values: CDR1 SGHDN, CDR2 FVKESK. CDR3 length: 15 amino acids. V was pared by 0 bases and J by 1 base, with 8 bases between. Here the CDR3 DNA reads TGTGCCAGCAGCCAAGACCCGGGGGGCACAGATACGCAGTATTTT. Protein product: CASSQDPGGTDTQYF.

This sequence joins TRBV7-3 and TRBJ2-1; 8 positions agree with TRBD2. The CDR3 sequence is 14 residues long. The germline gives CDR1 SGHTA, CDR2 FQGTGA. After removal of 4 bases from V and 8 bases from J, the junction contained 7 bases not matched to a gene. The CDR3 DNA reads TGTGCCAGCAGCTCCGTCGGGGGGGCCGATGAGCAGTTCTTC. It is translated as CASSSVGGADEQFF.

The genes are TRBV2 and TRBJ2-1; 7 bases agree with TRBD2. CDR1 is SNHLY and CDR2 is FYNNEI in the germline V gene. The CDR3 is 15 residues long. The trim removed 4 bases at V and 7 bases at J, leaving 10 bases unmatched. CDR3 in amino acids: CASSVREGRENEQFF. The CDR3 nucleotides are TGTGCCAGCAGTGTGAGGGAGGGTCGTGAGAATGAGCAGTTCTTC.